This T cell receptor (beta chain) was captured by sequencing in a study of blood T cell repertoires in COVID-19. This clone was seen only a few times. V lost 3 bases, J lost 1 base, and 17 bases lay in between. There are 17 residues in the CDR3. In germline, CDR1 is ENHRY, CDR2 SYGVKD. The method was immunoSEQ multiplex PCR; TCRdb's version includes in-frame clones alone and lacks a portion of them. The sample contains roughly 200,000 clones, 70% to 90% of which appear only once. The sequenced sample consisted of peripheral blood. This receptor was obtained from a woman aged 18 to 35 who had recovered from COVID-19. The chain has TRBV10-3 and TRBJ2-3; the D gene is possibly TRBD2 (5 bases). CDR3 nucleotide sequence: TGTGCCATCAGTGAATCTCCGGGGTACACTGGCACAGATACGCAGTATTTT. The encoded protein is CAISESPGYTGTDTQYF.